One sample yielded the 21 T cell receptor beta chains listed below, sequenced in a study of T cell repertoires in cytomegalovirus infection. In TCRdb, the reads were re-called with MiXCR into one record per CDR3 protein. The repertoire has hundreds of thousands of distinct CDR3 sequences, around 30% of them found once; the top ten carry roughly 15%. Their antigen targets remain unknown. The starting material was cultured PBMCs, obtained from culture after CMV antigen stimulation. Source of these receptors: a human donor in good health (CMV status not recorded). Some clones in this sample may be carry-over from other donors' samples.

The chain couples TRBV12-3 or TRBV12-4 to TRBJ2-2; D not certain. Trimming pared 4 bases from V and 7 bases from J, leaving 7 bases between. The CDR3 covers 12 residues. CDR3 DNA: TGTGCCAGCAGTTCCGAGTACGGGGAGCTGTTTTTT. Translated, it gives CASSSEYGELFF.

This clonotype was recorded a few times. The V call is TRBV7-2, the J call TRBJ2-1; 9 nucleotides agree with TRBD1. V was clipped by 5 bases and J by 7 bases; unmatched bases: 9. The germline CDR1 and CDR2 sequences are SGHTA and FQGNSA. The length of the CDR3 is 15 residues. Here the CDR3 reads CASSTGTGFVNEQFF. CDR3 nucleotide sequence: TGTGCCAGCAGCACCGGGACAGGGTTCGTGAATGAGCAGTTCTTC.

V is TRBV28 and J is TRBJ1-2; perhaps TRBD1 as D (6 bases). The CDR3 has 16 residues. Germline V gene data show CDR1 as MDHEN and CDR2 as SYDVKM. V lost 5 bases, J lost 3 bases, and 19 bases lay in between. For the CDR3, the DNA is TGTGCCAGCAGTCCCGCAGCAATGGGGGCTGACTATGGCTACACCTTC. As protein: CASSPAAMGADYGYTF.

The chain couples TRBV20-1 to TRBJ2-1; D is ambiguous. V lost 5 bases and J lost 0, with 14 bases in between. The CDR3 consists of 15 residues. Germline V gene lookup returns CDR1 DFQATT and CDR2 SNEGSKA (reference sequence). CDR3 amino acids: CSASRYSSSYNEQFF. As DNA, the CDR3 is TGCAGTGCTTCTCGGTACTCCAGCTCCTACAATGAGCAGTTCTTC.

The chain couples TRBV19 to TRBJ1-5; weak D call: TRBD1 (5 bases). The germline V and J ends were trimmed by 7 bases and 4 bases, with 17 bases remaining between them. The CDR3 contains 15 residues. The germline gives CDR1 LNHDA, CDR2 SQIVND (reference sequence). CDR3 in amino acids: CASNYYGALNQPQHF. The CDR3 DNA reads TGTGCCAGTAATTATTACGGGGCATTAAATCAGCCCCAGCATTTT.

Regarding this clonotype: Just one base apart from a much larger clone, this may be a read error. V gene TRBV7-3 combines with J gene TRBJ1-1; 7 bases map to TRBD1. J was trimmed by 1 base and V by 5 bases; bases with no gene match: 4. The CDR3 has 14 amino acids. The germline V gene has CDR1 SGHTA and CDR2 FQGTGA. The CDR3 coding sequence is TGTGCCAGCAGCCAGGGACAGCCGAACACTGAAGCTTTCTTT. Its translation is CASSQGQPNTEAFF.

The CDR3 sequence: CASSLDIDYEQYF. In nucleotides, the CDR3 is TGTGCCAGCAGCTTAGACATTGACTACGAGCAGTACTTC. V gene TRBV7-3 combines with J gene TRBJ2-7, with D hard to call. There are 13 residues in the CDR3. Germline assignment: CDR1 SGHTA and CDR2 FQGTGA. Trimming removed 2 bases at V and 3 bases at J, with 8 bases between.

The chain combines TRBV19 with TRBJ2-1; the D gene could be TRBD1 or TRBD2 (5 bases each). Germline CDR1 reads LNHDA; CDR2 reads SQIVND (reference sequence). This CDR3 comprises 16 residues. Trimming removed 5 bases from V and 0 bases from J, with 14 bases in between. DNA of the CDR3: TGTGCCAGTAGTGGGGCCTTGGGAGTCTCCTACAATGAGCAGTTCTTC. Protein: CASSGALGVSYNEQFF.

This clonotype appeared a single time. This chain connects TRBV20-1 to TRBJ1-1; TRBD1 agrees at 9 bases. CDR1 is DFQATT, CDR2 SNEGSKA, per germline (reference sequence). The CDR3 loop spans 14 amino acids. V shed 2 bases, J shed 5 bases, and the junction held 6 bases outside the gene matches. CDR3 DNA: TGCAGTGCTAGATCGCCGGGACAGGGAACTGAAGCTTTCTTT. Its protein is CSARSPGQGTEAFF.

There are a few counts of this clonotype. The rearrangement uses TRBV27 and TRBJ2-7; 9 nucleotides line up with TRBD2. Germline lookup yields CDR1 MNHEY and CDR2 SMNVEV (reference sequence). The CDR3 has 16 amino acids. The V and J ends lost 0 bases and 2 bases, in that order; junction bases with no gene match: 5. CDR3 loop: CASSLSGVAGAYEQYF. The CDR3, as DNA: TGTGCCAGCAGTTTATCAGGGGTAGCGGGAGCCTACGAGCAGTACTTC.

CDR3 region: CASSSGLDSDTQYF. DNA for the CDR3: TGTGCCAGCAGCTCGGGACTAGACTCAGATACGCAGTATTTT. This sequence joins TRBV7-2 and TRBJ2-3, with 8 bases that match TRBD2. Germline V gene lookup returns CDR1 SGHTA and CDR2 FQGNSA. This CDR3 has 14 amino acids. The junction had 4 bases not matched to a gene; V was cut back by 4 bases and J by 4 bases. The full variable domain, completed using reference TRBV7-2 and TRBJ2-3, is GAGVSQSPSNKVTEKGKDVELRCDPISGHTALYWYRQSLGQGLEFLIYFQGNSAPDKSGLPSDRFSAERTGGSVSTLTIQRTQQEDSAVYLCASSSGLDSDTQYFGPGTRLTVL.

This clonotype was observed once. The chain is built from TRBV20-1 and TRBJ1-5; D uncertain. V gave up 4 bases and J gave up 2 bases, with 15 bases separating them. Germline assignment: CDR1 DFQATT and CDR2 SNEGSKA (reference sequence). The CDR3 loop spans 15 amino acids. The chain's CDR3 is CSATSEADGNQPQHF. CDR3 DNA sequence: TGCAGTGCTACCTCTGAAGCGGATGGCAATCAGCCCCAGCATTTT.

V is TRBV10-3 and J is TRBJ1-4, with 11 bases aligning to TRBD1. The V and J ends lost 10 bases and 8 bases, in that order; junction bases with no gene match: 9. CDR1 ENHRY and CDR2 SYGVKD come from the germline V gene. CDR3 length: 14 residues. CDR3 region: CATWLGQGEEKLFF. The CDR3 DNA follows: TGTGCCACCTGGCTGGGACAGGGGGAAGAAAAACTGTTTTTT.

The J gene is TRBJ2-3, the V gene TRBV12-3 or TRBV12-4; D is perhaps TRBD1 (5 bases). V lost 5 bases, J lost 4 bases, and 13 bases lay in between. The CDR3 consists of 14 residues. CDR3 residues: CASSRQGVPDTQYF. The CDR3 nucleotides are TGTGCCAGCAGTCGGCAGGGTGTACCAGATACGCAGTATTTT.

The chain uses TRBV9 and TRBJ1-3; D perhaps matches TRBD1 (5 bases). V shed 2 bases and J shed 1 base, with 10 bases lying between them. There are 15 residues in the CDR3. CDR1 is SGDLS, CDR2 YYNGEE, per germline. CDR3 region: CASSVQGSSGNTIYF. The CDR3 DNA is TGTGCCAGCAGCGTCCAGGGCAGTTCTGGAAACACCATATATTTT.

The chain has TRBV6-2 or TRBV6-3 and TRBJ2-2; TRBD1 matches at 7 bases. CDR1 MNHEY and CDR2 SVGEGT come from the germline V gene. The CDR3 length is 16 residues. The V gene end was trimmed by 7 bases and the J gene end by 1 base; junction bases not matched to a gene: 9. The CDR3 loop is CASNVPWTGNTGELFF. CDR3 DNA sequence: TGTGCCAGCAACGTACCCTGGACAGGGAACACCGGGGAGCTGTTTTTT.

In this sample, this clonotype turned up once. The chain is built from TRBV6-1 and TRBJ1-1, with D perhaps matching TRBD1 (5 bases). V was shortened by 3 bases and J by 4 bases, with 18 bases between the two germline ends. The germline V gene has CDR1 MNHNS and CDR2 SASEGT. The CDR3 has 16 amino acids. This chain's CDR3 is CASSEGPGFGSTEAFF. The CDR3 coding sequence is TGTGCCAGCAGTGAGGGGCCGGGTTTTGGTAGCACTGAAGCTTTCTTT.

This clonotype has more than one count but fewer than ten. The chain has TRBV11-3 and TRBJ2-2, with TRBD1 matching 7 bases. V shed 1 base and J 6 bases; nucleotides not matched to a gene: 11. Per the germline V gene, CDR1 is SGHNT and CDR2 is YENEEA. CDR3 length: 17 amino acids. The CDR3 loop reads CASSLVSLQGFSGELFF. The CDR3 coding sequence is TGTGCCAGCAGCTTAGTCTCGTTACAGGGGTTCTCCGGGGAGCTGTTTTTT.

CDR3: CASSYSWGIGGELFF. The CDR3 nucleotides read TGTGCCAGCAGTTATTCTTGGGGTATAGGCGGGGAGCTGTTTTTT. The chain combines TRBV6-5 with TRBJ2-2, with D unclear. The CDR3 is 15 amino acids. Germline V gene lookup returns CDR1 MNHEY and CDR2 SVGAGI. V lost 3 bases, J lost 7 bases, and 15 bases lay in between.

The chain couples TRBV5-6 to TRBJ2-1, with no clear D. V shed 0 bases and J shed 6 bases, with 10 bases lying between them. This CDR3 is built from 14 residues. Germline V lookup: CDR1 SGHDT, CDR2 YYEEEE. This chain's CDR3 is CASSLGGYPNEQFF. The DNA of the CDR3 is TGTGCCAGCAGCTTGGGTGGTTACCCCAATGAGCAGTTCTTC.

The V gene is TRBV28, the J gene TRBJ1-1; D remains ambiguous. The CDR3 runs to 12 residues. V lost 6 bases and J 1 base, leaving 6 bases between the germline ends. Germline values: CDR1 MDHEN, CDR2 SYDVKM. The CDR3 loop reads CASRVKNTEAFF. CDR3 nucleotides: TGTGCCAGCAGAGTCAAGAACACTGAAGCTTTCTTT.